This T cell receptor beta chain appears in the sequencing data of a study of T cell repertoires in cytomegalovirus infection. Turning to the study itself: Recently identified HLA-C-restricted and well-studied HLA-B-restricted CMV epitopes were used. CMV infection plus the matching HLA type was flagged by public TCR beta signatures.

Notes on this clonotype: No antigen is known for it.

The CDR3 runs to 16 residues. Deletions cut 1 base from V and 7 bases from J, with 17 bases between. CDR1 and CDR2 from the germline V gene are LNHDA and SQIVND (reference sequence). TCRdb redid the calling of the reads with MiXCR, one entry per CDR3 protein. This sample has roughly 170,000 distinct CDR3 sequences, with 20% to 25% found just once. The clonotype comes from a human donor in good health (CMV status not recorded). Some clones in this sample may be carry-over from other donors' samples. The rearrangement joins TRBV19 to TRBJ1-5; TRBD1 is a possible D gene (6 bases). Sequencing was performed on CD8+ T cells from cultured PBMCs, taken from culture after CMV antigen stimulation. The CDR3 loop is CASSIGGTNPKQPQHF. The CDR3 DNA is TGTGCCAGTAGTATAGGCGGGACAAATCCTAAACAGCCCCAGCATTTT.